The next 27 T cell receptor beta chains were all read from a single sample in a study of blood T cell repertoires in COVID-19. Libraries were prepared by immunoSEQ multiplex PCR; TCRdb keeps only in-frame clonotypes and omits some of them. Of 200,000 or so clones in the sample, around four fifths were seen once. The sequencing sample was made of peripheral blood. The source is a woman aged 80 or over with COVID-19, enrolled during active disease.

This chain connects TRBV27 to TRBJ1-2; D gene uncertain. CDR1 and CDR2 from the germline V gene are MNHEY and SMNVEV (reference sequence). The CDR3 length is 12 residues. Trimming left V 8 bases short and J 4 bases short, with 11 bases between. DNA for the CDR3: TGTGCCAGCTCCTCCACTTCCTATGGCTACACCTTC. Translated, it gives CASSSTSYGYTF.

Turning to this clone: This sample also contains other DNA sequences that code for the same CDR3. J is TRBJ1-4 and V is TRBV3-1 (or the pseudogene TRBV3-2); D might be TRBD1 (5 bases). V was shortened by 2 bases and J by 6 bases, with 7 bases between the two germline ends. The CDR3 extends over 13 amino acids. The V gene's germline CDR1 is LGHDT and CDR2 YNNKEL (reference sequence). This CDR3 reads CASSQRGDEKLFF. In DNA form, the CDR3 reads TGTGCCAGCAGCCAAAGGGGCGATGAAAAACTGTTTTTT.

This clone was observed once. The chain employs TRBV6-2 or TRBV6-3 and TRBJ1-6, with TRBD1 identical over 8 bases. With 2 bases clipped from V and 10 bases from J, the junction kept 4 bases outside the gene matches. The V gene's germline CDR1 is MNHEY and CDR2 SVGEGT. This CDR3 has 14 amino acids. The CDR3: CASSYTQGGSPLHF. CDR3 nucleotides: TGTGCCAGCAGTTACACACAGGGGGGCTCACCCCTCCACTTT.

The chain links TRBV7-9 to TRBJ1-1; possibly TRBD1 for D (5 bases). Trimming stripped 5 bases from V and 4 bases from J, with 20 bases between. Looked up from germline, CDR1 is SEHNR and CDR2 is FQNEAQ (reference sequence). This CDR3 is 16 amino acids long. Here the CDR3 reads CASSPPGGARGTEAFF. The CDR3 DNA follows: TGTGCCAGCAGCCCCCCCGGCGGGGCGCGGGGCACTGAAGCTTTCTTT.

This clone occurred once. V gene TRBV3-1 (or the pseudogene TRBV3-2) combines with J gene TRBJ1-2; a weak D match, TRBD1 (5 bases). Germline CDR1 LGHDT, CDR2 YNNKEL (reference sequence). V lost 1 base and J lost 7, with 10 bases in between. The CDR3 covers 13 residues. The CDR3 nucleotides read TGTGCCAGCAGCCAAGGGCAGGGTTTTGGCTACACCTTC. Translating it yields CASSQGQGFGYTF.

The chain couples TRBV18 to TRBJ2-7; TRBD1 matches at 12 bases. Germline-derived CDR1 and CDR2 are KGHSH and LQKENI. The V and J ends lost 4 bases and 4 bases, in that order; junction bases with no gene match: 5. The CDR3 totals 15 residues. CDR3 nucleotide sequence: TGTGCCAGCTCACTACAGGGACAGGGGGCGTACGAGCAGTACTTC. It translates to CASSLQGQGAYEQYF.

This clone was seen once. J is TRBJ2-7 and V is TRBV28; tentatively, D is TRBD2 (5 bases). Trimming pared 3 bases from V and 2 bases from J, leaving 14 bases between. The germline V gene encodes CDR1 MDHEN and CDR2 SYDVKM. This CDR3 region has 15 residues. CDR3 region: CASSFEGSGTYEQYV. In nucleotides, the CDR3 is TGTGCCAGCAGTTTTGAGGGATCGGGGACCTACGAGCAGTACGTC.

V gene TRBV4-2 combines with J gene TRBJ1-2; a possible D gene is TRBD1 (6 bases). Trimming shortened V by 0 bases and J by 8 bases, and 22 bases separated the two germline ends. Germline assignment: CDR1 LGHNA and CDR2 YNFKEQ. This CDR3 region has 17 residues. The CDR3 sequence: CASSQDLAGGARSGYTF. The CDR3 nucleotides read TGTGCCAGCAGCCAAGACTTGGCGGGGGGCGCGAGATCCGGCTACACCTTC.

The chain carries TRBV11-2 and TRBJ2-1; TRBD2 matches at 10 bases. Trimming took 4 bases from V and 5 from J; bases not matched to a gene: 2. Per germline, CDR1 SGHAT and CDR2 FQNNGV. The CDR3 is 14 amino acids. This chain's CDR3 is CASSSSGGHNEQFF. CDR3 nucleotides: TGTGCCAGCAGCTCTAGCGGGGGCCACAATGAGCAGTTCTTC.

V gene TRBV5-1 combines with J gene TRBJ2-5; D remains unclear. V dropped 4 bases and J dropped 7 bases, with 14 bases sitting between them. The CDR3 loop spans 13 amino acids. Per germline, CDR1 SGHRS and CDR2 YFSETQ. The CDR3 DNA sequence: TGCGCCAGCAGCCTGACCACCTCGGGGACCCAGTACTTC. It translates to CASSLTTSGTQYF.

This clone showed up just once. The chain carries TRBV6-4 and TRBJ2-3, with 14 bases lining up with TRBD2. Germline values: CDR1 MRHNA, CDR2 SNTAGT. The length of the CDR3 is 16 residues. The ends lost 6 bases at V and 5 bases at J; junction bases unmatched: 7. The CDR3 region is CASSRLAGGPKDTQYF. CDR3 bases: TGTGCCAGCAGCCGACTAGCGGGGGGGCCGAAAGATACGCAGTATTTT.

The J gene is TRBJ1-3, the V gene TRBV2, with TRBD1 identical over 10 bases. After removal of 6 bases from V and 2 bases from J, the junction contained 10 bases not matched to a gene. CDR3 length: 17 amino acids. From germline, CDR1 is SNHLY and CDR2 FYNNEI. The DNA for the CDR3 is TGTGCCAGCAGGGCGGGACAGGGGATTCTGGCTGGAAACACCATATATTTT. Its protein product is CASRAGQGILAGNTIYF. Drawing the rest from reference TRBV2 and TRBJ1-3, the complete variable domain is EPEVTQTPSHQVTQMGQEVILRCVPISNHLYFYWYRQILGQKVEFLVSFYNNEISEKSEIFDDQFSVERPDGSNFTLKIRSTKLEDSAMYFCASRAGQGILAGNTIYFGEGSWLTVV.

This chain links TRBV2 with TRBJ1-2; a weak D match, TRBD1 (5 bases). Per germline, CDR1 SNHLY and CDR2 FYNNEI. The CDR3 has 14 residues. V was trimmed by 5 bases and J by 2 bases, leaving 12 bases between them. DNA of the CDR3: TGTGCCAGCAGTCTGGGGGGAGAGAACTATGGCTACACCTTC. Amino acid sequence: CASSLGGENYGYTF.

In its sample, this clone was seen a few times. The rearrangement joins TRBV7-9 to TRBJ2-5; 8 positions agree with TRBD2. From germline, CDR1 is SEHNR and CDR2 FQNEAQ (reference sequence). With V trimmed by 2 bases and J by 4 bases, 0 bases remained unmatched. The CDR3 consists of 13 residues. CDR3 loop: CASSLSGRETQYF. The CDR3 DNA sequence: TGTGCCAGCAGCTTAAGCGGGAGAGAGACCCAGTACTTC.

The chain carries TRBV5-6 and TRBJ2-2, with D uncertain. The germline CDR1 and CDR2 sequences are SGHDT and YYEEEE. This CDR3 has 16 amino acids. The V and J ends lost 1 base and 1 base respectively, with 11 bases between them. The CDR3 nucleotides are TGTGCCAGCAGCTTGTTGGCCCGACAGAACACCGGGGAGCTGTTTTTT. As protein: CASSLLARQNTGELFF.

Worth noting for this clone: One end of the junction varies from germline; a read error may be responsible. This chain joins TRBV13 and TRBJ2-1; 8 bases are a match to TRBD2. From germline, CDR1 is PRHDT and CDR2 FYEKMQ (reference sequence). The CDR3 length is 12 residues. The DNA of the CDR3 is TGTGCCAGCAGTCAAGGCGGGGGGCCCTGGGTCTTC. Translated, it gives CASSQGGGPWVF.

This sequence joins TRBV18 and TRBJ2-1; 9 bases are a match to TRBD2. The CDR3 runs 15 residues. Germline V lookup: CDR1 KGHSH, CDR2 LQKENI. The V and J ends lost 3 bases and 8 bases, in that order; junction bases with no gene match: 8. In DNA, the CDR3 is TGTGCCAGCTCACCGCCGGGACTAGCAGGCCATGAGCAGTTCTTC. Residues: CASSPPGLAGHEQFF.

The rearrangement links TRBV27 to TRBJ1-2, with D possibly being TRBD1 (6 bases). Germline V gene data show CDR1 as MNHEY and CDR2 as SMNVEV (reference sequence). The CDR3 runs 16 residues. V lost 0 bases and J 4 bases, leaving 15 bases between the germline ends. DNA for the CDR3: TGTGCCAGCAGTTTATCTCCAGGGGCTGGGATCTATGGCTACACCTTC. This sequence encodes CASSLSPGAGIYGYTF.

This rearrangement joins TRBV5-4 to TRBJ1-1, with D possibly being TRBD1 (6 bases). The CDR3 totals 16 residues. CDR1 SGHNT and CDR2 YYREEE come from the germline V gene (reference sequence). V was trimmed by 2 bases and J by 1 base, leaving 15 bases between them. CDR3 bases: TGTGCCAGCAGCTTCGGGGGGGGGCGAAAGAACACTGAAGCTTTCTTT. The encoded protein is CASSFGGGRKNTEAFF.

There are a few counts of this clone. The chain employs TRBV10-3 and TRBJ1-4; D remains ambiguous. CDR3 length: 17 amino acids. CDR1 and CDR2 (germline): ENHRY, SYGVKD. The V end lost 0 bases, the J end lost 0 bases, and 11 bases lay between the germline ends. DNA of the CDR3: TGTGCCATCAGTGAGTCGGCAACCCCCTCAACTAATGAAAAACTGTTTTTT. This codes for CAISESATPSTNEKLFF.

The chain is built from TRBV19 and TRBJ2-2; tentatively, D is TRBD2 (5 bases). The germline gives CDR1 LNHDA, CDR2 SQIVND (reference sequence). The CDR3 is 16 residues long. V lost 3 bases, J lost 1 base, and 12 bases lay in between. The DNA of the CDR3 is TGTGCCAGTAGTATCGGTTCGGGGTTGAACACCGGGGAGCTGTTTTTT. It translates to CASSIGSGLNTGELFF. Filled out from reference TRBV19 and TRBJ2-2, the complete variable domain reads DGGITQSPKYLFRKEGQNVTLSCEQNLNHDAMYWYRQDPGQGLRLIYYSQIVNDFQKGDIAEGYSVSREKKESFPLTVTSAQKNPTAFYLCASSIGSGLNTGELFFGEGSRLTVL.

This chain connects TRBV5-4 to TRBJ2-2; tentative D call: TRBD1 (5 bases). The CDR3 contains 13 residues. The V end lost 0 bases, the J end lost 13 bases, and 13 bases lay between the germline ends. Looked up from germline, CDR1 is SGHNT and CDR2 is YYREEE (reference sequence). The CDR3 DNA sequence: TGTGCCAGCAGCTTGGCAGGGTATACCGGGCTGTTTTTT. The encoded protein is CASSLAGYTGLFF.

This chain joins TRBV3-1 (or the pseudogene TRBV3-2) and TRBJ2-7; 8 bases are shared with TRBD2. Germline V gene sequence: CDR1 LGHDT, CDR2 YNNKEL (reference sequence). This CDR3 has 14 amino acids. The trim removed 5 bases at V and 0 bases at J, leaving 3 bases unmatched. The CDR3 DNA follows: TGTGCCAGCAGCGAGCGGGAGAGCTCCTACGAGCAGTACTTC. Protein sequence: CASSERESSYEQYF.

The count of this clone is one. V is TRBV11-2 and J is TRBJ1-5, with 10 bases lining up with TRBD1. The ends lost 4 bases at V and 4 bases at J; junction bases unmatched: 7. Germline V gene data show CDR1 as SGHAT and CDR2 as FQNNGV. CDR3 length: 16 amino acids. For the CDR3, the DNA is TGTGCCAGCAGCTCCGGGACAGGGGTCGGAAATCAGCCCCAGCATTTT. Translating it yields CASSSGTGVGNQPQHF.

The CDR3 loop is CAVFLGARSYEQYF. CDR3 DNA: TGCGCCGTCTTTCTAGGGGCGCGAAGTTACGAGCAGTACTTC. V and J are TRBV23-1 and TRBJ2-7; tentative D call: TRBD1 (5 bases). TRBV23-1 is given ORF status, its function remaining uncertain. Trimming left V 11 bases short and J 4 bases short, with 21 bases between. The CDR3 consists of 14 residues.

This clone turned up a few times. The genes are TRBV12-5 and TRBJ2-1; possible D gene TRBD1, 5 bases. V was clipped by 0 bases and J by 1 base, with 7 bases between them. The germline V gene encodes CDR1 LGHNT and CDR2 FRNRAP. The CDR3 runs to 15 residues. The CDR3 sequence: CASGLVQGSYNEQFF. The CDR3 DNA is TGTGCTAGTGGTTTGGTTCAGGGATCCTACAATGAGCAGTTCTTC. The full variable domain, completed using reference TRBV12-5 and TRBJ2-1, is DARVTQTPRHKVTEMGQEVTMRCQPILGHNTVFWYRQTMMQGLELLAYFRNRAPLDDSGMPKDRFSAEMPDATLATLKIQPSEPRDSAVYFCASGLVQGSYNEQFFGPGTRLTVL.

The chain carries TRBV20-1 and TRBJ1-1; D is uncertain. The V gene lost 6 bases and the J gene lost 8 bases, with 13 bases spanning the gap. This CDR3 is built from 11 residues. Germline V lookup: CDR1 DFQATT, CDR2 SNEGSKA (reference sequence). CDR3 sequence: CSAERAEEAFF. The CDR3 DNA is TGCAGTGCAGAGAGGGCAGAAGAAGCTTTCTTT.